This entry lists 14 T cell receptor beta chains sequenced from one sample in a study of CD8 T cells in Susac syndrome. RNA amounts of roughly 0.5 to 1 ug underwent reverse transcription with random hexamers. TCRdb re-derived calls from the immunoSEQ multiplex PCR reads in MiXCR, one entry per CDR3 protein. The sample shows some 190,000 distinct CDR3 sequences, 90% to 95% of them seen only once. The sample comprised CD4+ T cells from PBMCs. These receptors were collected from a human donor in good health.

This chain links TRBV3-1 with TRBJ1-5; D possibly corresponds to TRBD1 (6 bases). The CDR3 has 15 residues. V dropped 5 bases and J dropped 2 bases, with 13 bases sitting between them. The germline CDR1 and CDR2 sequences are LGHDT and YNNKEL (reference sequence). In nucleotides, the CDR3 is TGTGCCAGCAGCAGTCGAGGGGGAGGCAATCAGCCCCAGCATTTT. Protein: CASSSRGGGNQPQHF.

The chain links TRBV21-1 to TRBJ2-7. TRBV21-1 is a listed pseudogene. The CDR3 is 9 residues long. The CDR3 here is CAGFYEQYV. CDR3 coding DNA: TGTGCCGGGTTCTACGAGCAGTACGTC.

The CDR3 DNA sequence: TGCAGTGCTAGAGCTGCTAGCGCGGGTCGCAATGAGCAGTTCTTC. It codes for CSARAASAGRNEQFF. The chain joins TRBV20-1 to TRBJ2-1; D may be TRBD2 (6 bases). Trimming took 1 base from V and 6 from J, leaving 16 bases between them. The CDR3 has 15 amino acids. Per germline, CDR1 DFQATT and CDR2 SNEGSKA (reference sequence).

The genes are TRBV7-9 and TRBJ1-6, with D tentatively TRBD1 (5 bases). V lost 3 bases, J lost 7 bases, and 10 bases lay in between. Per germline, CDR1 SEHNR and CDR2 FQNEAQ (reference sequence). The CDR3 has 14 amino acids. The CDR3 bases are TGTGCCAGCAGCTTGGACACGAAAAATTCACCCCTCCACTTT. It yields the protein CASSLDTKNSPLHF.

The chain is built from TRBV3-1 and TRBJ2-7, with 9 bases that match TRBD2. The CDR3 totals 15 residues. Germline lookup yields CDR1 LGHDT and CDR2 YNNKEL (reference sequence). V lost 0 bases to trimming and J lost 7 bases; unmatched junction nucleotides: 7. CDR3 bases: TGTGCCAGCAGCCAAGAACTAGCGGGTCGGAGAGAGCAGTACTTC. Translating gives CASSQELAGRREQYF.

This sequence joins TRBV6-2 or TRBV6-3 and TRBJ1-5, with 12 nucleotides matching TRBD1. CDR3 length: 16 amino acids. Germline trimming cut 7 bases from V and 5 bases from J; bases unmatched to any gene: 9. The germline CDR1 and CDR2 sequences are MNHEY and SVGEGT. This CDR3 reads CASTRGTGGFHQPQHF. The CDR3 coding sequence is TGTGCCAGCACCCGAGGGACAGGGGGCTTCCATCAGCCCCAGCATTTT.

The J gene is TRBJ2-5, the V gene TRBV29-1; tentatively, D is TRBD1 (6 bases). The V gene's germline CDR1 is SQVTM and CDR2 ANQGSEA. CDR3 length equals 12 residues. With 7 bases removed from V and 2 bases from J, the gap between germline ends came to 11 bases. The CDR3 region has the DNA TGCAGCGGGGGACACCTACAAGAGACCCAGTACTTC. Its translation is CSGGHLQETQYF.

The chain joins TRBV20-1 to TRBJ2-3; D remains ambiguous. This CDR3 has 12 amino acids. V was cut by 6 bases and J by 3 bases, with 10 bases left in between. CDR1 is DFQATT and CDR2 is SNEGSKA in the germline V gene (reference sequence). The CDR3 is CSAEAGTDTQYF. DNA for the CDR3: TGCAGTGCCGAAGCCGGGACAGATACGCAGTATTTT.

The CDR3 bases are TGTGCCAGCAGTTTCTGGGGGCCCGAGCAGTACTTC. This gives the protein CASSFWGPEQYF. V is TRBV27 and J is TRBJ2-7; perhaps TRBD1 as D (6 bases). Germline CDR1 is MNHEY and CDR2 is SMNVEV (reference sequence). Trimming removed 3 bases from V and 6 bases from J, with 9 bases in between. The CDR3 has 12 amino acids.

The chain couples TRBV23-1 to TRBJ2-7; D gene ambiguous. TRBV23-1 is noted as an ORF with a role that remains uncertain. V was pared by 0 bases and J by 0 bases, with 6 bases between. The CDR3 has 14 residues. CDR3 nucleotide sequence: TGCGCCAGCAGTCAATCCCCAGTCTCCTACGAGCAGTACTTC. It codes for CASSQSPVSYEQYF.

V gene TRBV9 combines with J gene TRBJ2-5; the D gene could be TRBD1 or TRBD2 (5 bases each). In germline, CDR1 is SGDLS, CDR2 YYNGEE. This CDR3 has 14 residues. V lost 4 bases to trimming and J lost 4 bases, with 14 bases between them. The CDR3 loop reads CASSPGSAGETQYF. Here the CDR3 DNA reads TGTGCCAGCAGCCCAGGGTCGGCGGGAGAGACCCAGTACTTC. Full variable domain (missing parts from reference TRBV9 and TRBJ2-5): DSGVTQTPKHLITATGQRVTLRCSPRSGDLSVYWYQQSLDQGLQFLIQYYNGEERAKGNILERFSAQQFPDLHSELNLSSLELGDSALYFCASSPGSAGETQYFGPGTRLLVL.

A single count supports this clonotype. The CDR3 protein is CASSLGGVQYF. CDR3 coding DNA: TGTGCCAGCAGCTTGGGAGGTGTGCAGTACTTC. The chain has TRBV5-6 and TRBJ2-7; D unclear. The CDR3 loop spans 11 amino acids. Trimming took off 0 bases at V and 9 bases at J, with 7 bases between the two ends. The V gene's germline CDR1 is SGHDT and CDR2 YYEEEE.

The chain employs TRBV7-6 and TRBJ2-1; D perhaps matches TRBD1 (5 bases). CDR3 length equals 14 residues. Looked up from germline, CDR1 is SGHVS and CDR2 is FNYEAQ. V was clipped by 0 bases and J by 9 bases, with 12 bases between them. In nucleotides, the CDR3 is TGTGCCAGCAGCTTAGCGGCAGGGTGGAGTGAGCAGTTCTTC. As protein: CASSLAAGWSEQFF.

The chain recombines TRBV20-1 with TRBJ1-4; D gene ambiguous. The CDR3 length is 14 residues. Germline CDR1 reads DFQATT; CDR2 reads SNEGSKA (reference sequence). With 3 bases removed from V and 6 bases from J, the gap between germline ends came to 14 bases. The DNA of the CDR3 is TGCAGTGCTAGCTTGCGCGGCGGTCATGAAAAACTGTTTTTT. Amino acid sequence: CSASLRGGHEKLFF.